Following are 5 T cell receptor beta chains from one sample sequenced in a study of control samples from healthy donors and cancer patients. Data came from immunoSEQ multiplex PCR; TCRdb stores just in-frame clones and leaves some out. The sample gives approximately 46,000 clones, 85% to 95% of which show up once; about 0.8% is in the top ten. Sequencing used PBMCs. The receptor set was obtained from a man younger than 45 with colorectal cancer.

CDR3 bases: TGCGCCAGCAGGACGGACACTGGGAACACCGGGGAGCTGTTTTTT. Its protein is CASRTDTGNTGELFF. The V call is TRBV5-1, the J call TRBJ2-2; D is possibly TRBD1 (5 bases). V was trimmed by 5 bases and J by 1 base, leaving 12 bases between them. Looked up from germline, CDR1 is SGHRS and CDR2 is YFSETQ. This CDR3 has 15 amino acids.

V and J are TRBV19 and TRBJ1-6; D unclear. The CDR3 is made up of 15 amino acids. Trimming shortened V by 7 bases and J by 4 bases, and 14 bases separated the two germline ends. In germline, CDR1 is LNHDA, CDR2 SQIVND (reference sequence). This CDR3 is CASNAELSYNSPLHF. The DNA for the CDR3 is TGTGCCAGTAATGCAGAACTCAGTTATAATTCACCCCTCCACTTT.

V is TRBV5-8 and J is TRBJ1-1, with TRBD1 as a possible D gene (5 bases). The CDR3 spans 16 residues. Germline V gene lookup returns CDR1 SGHTS and CDR2 YDEGEE. The V gene lost 2 bases and the J gene lost 2 bases, with 16 bases spanning the gap. This CDR3 reads CASSFRIDSDNTEAFF. The CDR3 coding sequence is TGTGCCAGCAGCTTCCGGATAGACAGTGATAACACTGAAGCTTTCTTT. Combining the CDR3 with reference TRBV5-8 and TRBJ1-1 gives the whole variable domain EAGVTQSPTHLIKTRGQQATLRCSPISGHTSVYWYQQALGLGLQFLLWYDEGEERNRGNFPPRFSGRQFPNYSSELNVNALELEDSALYLCASSFRIDSDNTEAFFGQGTRLTVV.

This CDR3 reads CASNGQGTYNEQFF. Here the CDR3 DNA reads TGTGCCAGCAATGGACAGGGGACCTACAATGAGCAGTTCTTC. V and J are TRBV6-1 and TRBJ2-1, with 9 bases identical to TRBD1. V lost 7 bases and J lost 2; bases outside the gene matches: 3. Germline V gives CDR1 MNHNS, CDR2 SASEGT. The CDR3 has 14 residues.

V is TRBV12-3 or TRBV12-4 and J is TRBJ2-1; D gene unclear. This CDR3 contains 13 residues. V gave up 3 bases and J gave up 5 bases, with 8 bases separating them. The CDR3 coding sequence is TGTGCCAGCAGTTTTAGGGTGGACAATGAGCAGTTCTTC. This translates into CASSFRVDNEQFF.